A selection of T cell receptor beta chains follows, all from one sample in a study of control samples from healthy donors and cancer patients. Measured with immunoSEQ multiplex PCR; TCRdb has only the in-frame clones, and not every one. The sample carries around 76,000 clones, approximately 94% recorded once. Sequenced material: blood. These receptors were taken from a middle-aged woman in good health. CDR3s include the opening cysteine and the closing phenylalanine or tryptophan. D genes are given only for firm matches. A row's size may be missing; if present it is once, few, many or a size class.

D gene,clone size,V gene,J gene,CDR3 protein,CDR3 DNA
NA,NA,TRBV19,TRBJ2-3,CASSIGIMAGTDTQYF,TGTGCCAGTAGTATCGGGATTATGGCGGGGACAGATACGCAGTATTTT
TRBD1,NA,TRBV5-5,TRBJ1-1,CASSLGDRSLTEAFF,TGTGCCAGCAGCTTGGGGGACAGGAGTCTCACTGAAGCTTTCTTT
NA,NA,TRBV5-6,TRBJ1-6,CASSPRGAYNSPLHF,TGTGCCAGCAGCCCGAGGGGGGCCTATAATTCACCCCTCCACTTT
NA,NA,TRBV20-1,TRBJ1-5,CSASWTPLEPQHF,TGCAGTGCTAGTTGGACCCCTTTGGAGCCCCAGCATTTT
NA,NA,TRBV3-1/TRBV3-2,TRBJ2-7,CASSQLLTGFYEQYF,TGTGCCAGCAGCCAGCTACTTACAGGGTTCTACGAGCAGTACTTC
NA,NA,TRBV7-3,TRBJ1-6,CASSLYAGPRLDNSPLHF,TGTGCCAGCAGCTTATATGCAGGGCCAAGATTGGATAATTCACCCCTCCACTTT
NA,few,TRBV4-2,TRBJ2-2,CASSQTTGELFF,TGTGCCAGCAGCCAAACCACCGGGGAGCTGTTTTTT
NA,NA,TRBV6-2/TRBV6-3,TRBJ2-7,CASSPLRGASYEQYF,TGTGCCAGCAGCCCACTCCGGGGGGCCTCCTACGAGCAGTACTTC
TRBD1,NA,TRBV14,TRBJ1-2,CASSQGGQNGGYTF,TGTGCCAGCAGCCAAGGGGGACAGAACGGAGGCTACACCTTC
TRBD1,NA,TRBV6-5,TRBJ2-7,CASSSGQGIYEQYF,TGTGCCAGCAGTTCGGGACAGGGGATTTACGAGCAGTACTTC
NA,NA,TRBV5-1,TRBJ2-1,CASSAAVSSYNEQFF,TGCGCCAGCAGCGCTGCAGTTAGCTCCTACAATGAGCAGTTCTTC
NA,NA,TRBV4-1,TRBJ2-3,CASSQDTAGPATDTQYF,TGCGCCAGCAGCCAAGATACGGCAGGGCCAGCGACAGATACGCAGTATTTT
NA,NA,TRBV6-1,TRBJ1-2,CASSEGTPPLGYTF,TGTGCCAGCAGTGAAGGGACACCCCCCCTTGGCTACACCTTC
NA,NA,TRBV6-5,TRBJ1-2,CASSPQMRLYGYTF,TGTGCCAGCAGTCCCCAAATGAGGTTGTATGGCTACACCTTC
NA,NA,TRBV18,TRBJ2-2,CASTETGGTGELFF,TGTGCCAGCACCGAGACAGGAGGCACCGGGGAGCTGTTTTTT
NA,NA,TRBV29-1,TRBJ1-2,CSVQNYGYTF,TGCAGCGTTCAGAACTATGGCTACACCTTC
TRBD2,NA,TRBV7-2,TRBJ2-7,CASSLTGGSSYEQYF,TGTGCCAGCAGCTTAACGGGCGGGAGCTCCTACGAGCAGTACTTC
NA,NA,TRBV6-2/TRBV6-3,TRBJ1-5,CASSYVQGDQPQHF,TGTGCCAGCAGTTACGTACAGGGCGATCAGCCCCAGCATTTT
NA,NA,TRBV7-8,TRBJ1-1,CASSLALGSMNTEAFF,TGTGCCAGCAGCTTAGCGCTCGGGAGCATGAACACTGAAGCTTTCTTT
NA,NA,TRBV3-1/TRBV3-2,TRBJ1-2,CASGDTIHGYTF,TGTGCCAGCGGGGACACAATACATGGCTACACCTTC
TRBD2,NA,TRBV11-2,TRBJ2-1,CASSLTIAGGRGNEQFF,TGTGCCAGCAGCTTAACCATAGCGGGAGGGCGGGGGAATGAGCAGTTCTTC
NA,NA,TRBV24-1,TRBJ2-1,CATSDRPGRGINEQFF,TGTGCCACCAGTGACCGTCCGGGACGCGGCATCAATGAGCAGTTCTTC
TRBD2,NA,TRBV6-5,TRBJ2-7,CASSYSTSGTYEQYF,TGTGCCAGCAGTTACTCAACTAGCGGTACCTACGAGCAGTACTTC
NA,NA,TRBV9,TRBJ1-2,CASSPIPLYGYTF,TGTGCCAGCAGCCCCATCCCCCTCTATGGCTACACCTTC
TRBD2,NA,TRBV27,TRBJ2-1,CASTMGLSPLSEQFF,TGTGCCAGCACCATGGGACTATCTCCCCTCAGTGAGCAGTTCTTC
TRBD2,NA,TRBV4-2,TRBJ2-4,CASSQGLAGGKNIQYF,TGTGCCAGCAGCCAAGGCCTAGCGGGAGGGAAAAACATTCAGTACTTC
NA,NA,TRBV7-2,TRBJ2-7,CASSSFYEQYF,TGTGCCAGCAGCTCATTCTACGAGCAGTACTTC
NA,NA,TRBV28,TRBJ2-3,CASSFYHTQYF,TGTGCCAGCAGTTTTTACCATACGCAGTATTTT
TRBD2,NA,TRBV10-2,TRBJ2-5,CASASLAGVQETQYF,TGCGCCAGCGCCTCCCTTGCGGGGGTCCAAGAGACCCAGTACTTC
NA,NA,TRBV27,TRBJ2-1,CASSFQGGNEQFF,TGTGCCAGCAGTTTCCAGGGGGGGAATGAGCAGTTCTTC